This T cell receptor beta chain was captured by sequencing in a study of cytomegalovirus exposure and HLA in healthy donors. Study as a whole: Early on, a data release was issued that held 85 million to 95 million unique TCRs from HLA-typed donors.

Trimming removed 5 bases at V and 0 bases at J, with 14 bases between. Germline assignment: CDR1 MNHEY and CDR2 SMNVEV (reference sequence). The CDR3 loop spans 15 amino acids. The PCR made use of 60 Vbeta and 13 Jbeta primers. Generated by immunoSEQ multiplex PCR, the TCRdb table keeps only in-frame clones and is missing some. The data hold some 200,000 clones, with 65% to 80% observed a single time. V is TRBV27 and J is TRBJ2-7, with a weak D call TRBD1 (6 bases). The origin of this receptor is a man aged 50 to 60 in good health and CMV-seronegative. The sequenced sample was PBMCs. In nucleotides, the CDR3 is TGTGCCAGCAGTCCTCGCGACAGGCGCTCCTACGAGCAGTACTTC. As protein: CASSPRDRRSYEQYF.